This T cell receptor beta chain emerged from a study of post-analysis software for immune sequencing data. General study findings and limits: Elevated frequency relative to controls characterized four or five TRBV segments in patients, TRBV5-6, TRBV5-1 and TRBV20-1 among them.

In this sample, this clonotype turned up a few times. Its target is unknown. This CDR3 region has 16 residues. J gave up 8 bases and V 6 bases, and 15 bases lay outside the gene matches. The germline V gene has CDR1 MNHNS and CDR2 SASEGT. Unique-molecular-identifier-tagged TCR beta cDNA libraries were used. TCRdb independently ran MiXCR on the PCR reads; one entry per CDR3 protein. Found here are roughly 570,000 distinct CDR3 sequences, about a third of them singletons; the top ten hold 6%. The material sequenced was blood. The rearrangement joins TRBV6-1 to TRBJ2-4, with 8 nucleotides matching TRBD2. This TCR was recovered from a girl aged 2-17 years with multiple sclerosis. As DNA, the CDR3 is TGTGCCAGCAGGGATCGGTCGACTAGCGTCGGATACATTCAGTACTTC. It is translated as CASRDRSTSVGYIQYF.